The text below deals with one T cell receptor beta chain. The sample belongs to a study of blood T cells in healthy people across ages. Across the study: Roughly one uniquely barcoded beta molecule per two T cells was captured.

For the second PCR, which ran for roughly 6 to 12 cycles, a sample-barcoded 5' primer and a J-beta primer mix were used. A template-switch adaptor that had 12 random nucleotides put a tag on each cDNA molecule. TCRdb independently ran MiXCR on the 5' RACE reads; one entry per CDR3 protein. The table lists roughly 790,000 distinct CDR3 sequences, roughly 47% of them singletons. V lost 3 bases to trimming and J lost 7 bases; unmatched junction nucleotides: 7. This CDR3 spans 15 amino acids. Per germline, CDR1 SGDLS and CDR2 YYNGEE. The source is a woman in her sixties or seventies in good health. The V call is TRBV9, the J call TRBJ2-7; TRBD2 aligns across 13 bases. The material sequenced was blood. The CDR3 DNA is TGTGCCAGCAGCGCCGGACTAGCGGGAGCGGGGGAGCAGTACTTC. It codes for CASSAGLAGAGEQYF.